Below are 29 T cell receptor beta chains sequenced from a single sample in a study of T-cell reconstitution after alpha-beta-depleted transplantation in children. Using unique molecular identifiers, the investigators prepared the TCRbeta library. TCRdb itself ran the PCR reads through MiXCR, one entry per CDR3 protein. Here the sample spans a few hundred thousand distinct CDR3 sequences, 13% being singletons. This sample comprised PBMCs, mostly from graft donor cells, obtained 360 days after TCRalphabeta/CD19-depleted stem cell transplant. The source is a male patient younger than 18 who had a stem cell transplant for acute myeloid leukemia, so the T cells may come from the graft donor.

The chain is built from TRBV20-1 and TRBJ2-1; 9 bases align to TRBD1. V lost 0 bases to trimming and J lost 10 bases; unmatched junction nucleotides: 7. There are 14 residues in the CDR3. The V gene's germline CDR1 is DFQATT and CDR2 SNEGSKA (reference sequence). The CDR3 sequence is CSARDHRGPEEQFF. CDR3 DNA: TGCAGTGCTAGAGACCACAGGGGGCCAGAGGAGCAGTTCTTC.

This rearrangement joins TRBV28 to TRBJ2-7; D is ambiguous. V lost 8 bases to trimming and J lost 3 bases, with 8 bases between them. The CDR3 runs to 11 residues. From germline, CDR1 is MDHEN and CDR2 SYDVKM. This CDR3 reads CASGRYYEQYF. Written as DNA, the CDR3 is TGTGCCAGCGGTAGGTACTACGAGCAGTACTTC.

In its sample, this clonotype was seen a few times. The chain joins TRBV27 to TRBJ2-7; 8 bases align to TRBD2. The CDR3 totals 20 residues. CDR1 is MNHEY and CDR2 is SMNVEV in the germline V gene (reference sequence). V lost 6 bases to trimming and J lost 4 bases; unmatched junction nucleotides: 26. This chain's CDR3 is CASRQLAGWWREDPMYEQYF. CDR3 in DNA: TGTGCCAGCAGACAACTCGCAGGTTGGTGGCGGGAGGACCCCATGTACGAGCAGTACTTC.

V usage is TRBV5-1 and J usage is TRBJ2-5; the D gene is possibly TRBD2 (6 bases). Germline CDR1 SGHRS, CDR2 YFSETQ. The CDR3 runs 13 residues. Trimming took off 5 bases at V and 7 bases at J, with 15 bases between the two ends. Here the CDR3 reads CASRTGGTSTQYF. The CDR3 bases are TGCGCCAGCAGGACCGGGGGAACTTCGACCCAGTACTTC.

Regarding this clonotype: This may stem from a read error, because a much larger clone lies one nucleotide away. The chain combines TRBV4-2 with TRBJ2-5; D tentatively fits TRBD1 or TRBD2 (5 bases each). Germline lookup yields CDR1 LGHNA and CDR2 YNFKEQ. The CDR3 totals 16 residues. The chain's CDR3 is CASSQDGGASQGTQYF. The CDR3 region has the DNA TGTGCCAGCAGCCAAGATGGGGGAGCGAGTCAAGGGACCCAGTACTTC.

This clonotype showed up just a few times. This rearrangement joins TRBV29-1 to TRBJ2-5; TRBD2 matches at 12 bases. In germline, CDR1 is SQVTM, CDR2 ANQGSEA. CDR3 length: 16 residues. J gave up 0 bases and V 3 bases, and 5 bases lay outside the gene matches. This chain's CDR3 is CSVDRLAGGYQETQYF. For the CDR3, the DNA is TGCAGCGTTGATAGGCTAGCGGGAGGGTACCAAGAGACCCAGTACTTC.

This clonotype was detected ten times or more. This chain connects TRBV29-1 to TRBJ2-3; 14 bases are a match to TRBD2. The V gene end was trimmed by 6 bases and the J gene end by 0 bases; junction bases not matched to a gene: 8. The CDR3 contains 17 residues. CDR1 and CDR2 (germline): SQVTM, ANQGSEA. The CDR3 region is CSVGGTSGRTSTDTQYF. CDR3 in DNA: TGCAGCGTGGGCGGGACTAGCGGGAGAACTAGCACAGATACGCAGTATTTT.

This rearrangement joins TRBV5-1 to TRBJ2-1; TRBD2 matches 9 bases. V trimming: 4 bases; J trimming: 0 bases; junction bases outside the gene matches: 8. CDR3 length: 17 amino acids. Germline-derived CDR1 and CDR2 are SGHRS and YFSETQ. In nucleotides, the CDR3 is TGCGCCAGCAGCCCACCGGTAGCGGGAGCCTCCTACAATGAGCAGTTCTTC. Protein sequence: CASSPPVAGASYNEQFF.

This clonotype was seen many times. CDR3 region: CSVLDGNQPQHF. As DNA, the CDR3 is TGCAGCGTGCTGGACGGGAATCAGCCCCAGCATTTT. V gene TRBV29-1 combines with J gene TRBJ1-5; D unresolved. The CDR3 has 12 amino acids. Trimming took 6 bases from V and 4 from J, leaving 10 bases between them. Per the germline V gene, CDR1 is SQVTM and CDR2 is ANQGSEA.

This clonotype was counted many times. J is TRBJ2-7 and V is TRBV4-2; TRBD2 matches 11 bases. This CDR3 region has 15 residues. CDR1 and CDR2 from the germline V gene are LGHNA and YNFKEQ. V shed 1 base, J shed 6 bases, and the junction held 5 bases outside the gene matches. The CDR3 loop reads CASSQGGLAETEQYF. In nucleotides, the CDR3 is TGTGCCAGCAGCCAAGGGGGACTAGCGGAAACCGAGCAGTACTTC.

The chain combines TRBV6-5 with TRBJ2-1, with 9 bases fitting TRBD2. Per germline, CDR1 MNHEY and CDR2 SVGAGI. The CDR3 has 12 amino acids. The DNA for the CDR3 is TGTACTAGCGGGCTCACCTACAATGAGCAGTTCTTC. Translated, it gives CTSGLTYNEQFF.

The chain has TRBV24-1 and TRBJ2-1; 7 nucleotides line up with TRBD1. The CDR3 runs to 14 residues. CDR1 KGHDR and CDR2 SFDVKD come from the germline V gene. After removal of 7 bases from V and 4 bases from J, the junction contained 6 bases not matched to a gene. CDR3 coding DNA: TGTGCCACCAGGTCGACGGGACAGTACAATGAGCAGTTCTTC. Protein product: CATRSTGQYNEQFF.

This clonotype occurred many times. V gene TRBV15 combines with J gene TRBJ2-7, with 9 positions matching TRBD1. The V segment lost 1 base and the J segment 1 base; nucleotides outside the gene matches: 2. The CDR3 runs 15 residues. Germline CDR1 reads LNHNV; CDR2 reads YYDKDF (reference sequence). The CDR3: CATSRAGQGSYEQYF. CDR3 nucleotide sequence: TGTGCCACCAGCAGAGCGGGACAGGGTTCCTACGAGCAGTACTTC.

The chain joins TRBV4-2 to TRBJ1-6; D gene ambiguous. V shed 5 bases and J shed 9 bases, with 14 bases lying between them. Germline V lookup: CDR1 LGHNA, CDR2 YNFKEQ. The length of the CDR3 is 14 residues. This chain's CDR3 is CASSLPLQGSPLHF. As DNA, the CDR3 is TGTGCCAGCAGCTTGCCTCTCCAAGGTTCACCCCTCCACTTT.

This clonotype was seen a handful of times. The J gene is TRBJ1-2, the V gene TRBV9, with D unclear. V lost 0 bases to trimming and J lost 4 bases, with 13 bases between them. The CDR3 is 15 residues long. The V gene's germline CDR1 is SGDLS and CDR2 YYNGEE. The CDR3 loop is CASSVEIGSSYGYTF. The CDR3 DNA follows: TGTGCCAGCAGCGTAGAAATAGGTTCTTCCTATGGCTACACCTTC.

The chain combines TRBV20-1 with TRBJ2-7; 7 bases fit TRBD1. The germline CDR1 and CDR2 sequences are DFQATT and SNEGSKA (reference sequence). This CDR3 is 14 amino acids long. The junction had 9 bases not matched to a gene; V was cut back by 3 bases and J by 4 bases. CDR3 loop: CSASTRDSGYEQYF. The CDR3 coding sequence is TGCAGTGCTAGCACCCGGGACAGCGGTTACGAGCAGTACTTC.

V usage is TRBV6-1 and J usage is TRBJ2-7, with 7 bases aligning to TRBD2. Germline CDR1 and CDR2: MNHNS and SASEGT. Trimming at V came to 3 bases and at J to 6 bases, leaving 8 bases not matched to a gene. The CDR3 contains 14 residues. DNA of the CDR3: TGTGCCAGCAGTGATGGGGGAGGGCCAACCGAGCAGTACTTC. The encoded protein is CASSDGGGPTEQYF.

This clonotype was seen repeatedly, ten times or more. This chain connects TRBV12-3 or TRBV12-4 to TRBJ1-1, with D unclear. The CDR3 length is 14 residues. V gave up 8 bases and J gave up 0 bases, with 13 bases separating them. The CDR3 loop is CASSPGPLNTEAFF. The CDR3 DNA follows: TGTGCCAGCTCTCCGGGCCCTCTGAACACTGAAGCTTTCTTT.

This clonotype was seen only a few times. This CDR3 reads CASSYSGLAVYNEQFF. CDR3 in DNA: TGTGCCAGCAGTTACTCGGGACTAGCGGTCTACAATGAGCAGTTCTTC. The rearrangement links TRBV6-2 or TRBV6-3 to TRBJ2-1, with 11 positions matching TRBD2. The CDR3 extends over 16 amino acids. Trimming at V came to 0 bases and at J to 3 bases, leaving 1 base not matched to a gene. Germline CDR1 is MNHEY and CDR2 is SVGEGT.

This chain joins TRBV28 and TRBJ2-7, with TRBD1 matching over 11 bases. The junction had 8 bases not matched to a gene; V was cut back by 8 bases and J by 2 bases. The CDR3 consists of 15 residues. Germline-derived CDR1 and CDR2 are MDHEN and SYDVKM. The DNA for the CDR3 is TGTGCCAGCGGACCCGGGACAGGGGGTCCCTACGAGCAGTACTTC. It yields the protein CASGPGTGGPYEQYF.

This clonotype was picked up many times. CDR3 DNA: TGCGCCAGCAGCCGCGGACTCGGCCAAGAGACCCAGTACTTC. This gives the protein CASSRGLGQETQYF. The rearrangement links TRBV4-3 to TRBJ2-5; possibly TRBD2 for D (5 bases). This CDR3 region has 14 residues. Germline CDR1 is LGHNA and CDR2 is YSLEER. V was cut by 4 bases and J by 1 base, with 10 bases left in between.

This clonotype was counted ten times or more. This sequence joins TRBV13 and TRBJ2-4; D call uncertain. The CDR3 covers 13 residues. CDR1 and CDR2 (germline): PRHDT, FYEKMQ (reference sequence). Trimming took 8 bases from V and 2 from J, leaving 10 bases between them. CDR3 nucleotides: TGTGCCAGCGCTAAGGTATCCAAAAACATTCAGTACTTC. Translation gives CASAKVSKNIQYF.

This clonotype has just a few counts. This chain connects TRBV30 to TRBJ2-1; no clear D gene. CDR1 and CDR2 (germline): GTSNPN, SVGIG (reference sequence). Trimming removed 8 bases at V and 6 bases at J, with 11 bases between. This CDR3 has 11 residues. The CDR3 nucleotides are TGTGCCGGCACCCTACCCAATGAGCAGTTCTTC. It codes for CAGTLPNEQFF.

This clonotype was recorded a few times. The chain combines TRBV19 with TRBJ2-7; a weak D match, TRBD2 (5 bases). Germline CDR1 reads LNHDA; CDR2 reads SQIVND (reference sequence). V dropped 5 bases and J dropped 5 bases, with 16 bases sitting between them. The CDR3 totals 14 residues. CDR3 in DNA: TGTGCCAGTAGTCCGTTAGGGAGAAGGGACGAGCAGTACTTC. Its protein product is CASSPLGRRDEQYF.

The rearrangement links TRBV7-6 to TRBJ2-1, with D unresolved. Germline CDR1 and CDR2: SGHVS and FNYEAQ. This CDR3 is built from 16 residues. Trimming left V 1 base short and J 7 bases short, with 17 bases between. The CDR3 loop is CASSLGADPRVNEQFF. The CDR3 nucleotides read TGTGCCAGCAGCTTAGGTGCGGACCCCAGAGTTAATGAGCAGTTCTTC.

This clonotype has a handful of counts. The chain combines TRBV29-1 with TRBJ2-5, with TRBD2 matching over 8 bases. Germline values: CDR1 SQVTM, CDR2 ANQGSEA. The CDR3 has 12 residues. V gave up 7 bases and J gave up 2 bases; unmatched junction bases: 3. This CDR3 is CSELAGQETQYF. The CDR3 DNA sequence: TGCAGCGAGTTAGCGGGACAAGAGACCCAGTACTTC.

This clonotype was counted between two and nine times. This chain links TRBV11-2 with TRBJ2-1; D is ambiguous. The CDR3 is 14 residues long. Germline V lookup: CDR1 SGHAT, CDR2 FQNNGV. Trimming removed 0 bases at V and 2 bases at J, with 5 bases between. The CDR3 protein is CASSLDLTYNEQFF. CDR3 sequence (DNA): TGTGCCAGCAGCTTAGATCTAACCTACAATGAGCAGTTCTTC.

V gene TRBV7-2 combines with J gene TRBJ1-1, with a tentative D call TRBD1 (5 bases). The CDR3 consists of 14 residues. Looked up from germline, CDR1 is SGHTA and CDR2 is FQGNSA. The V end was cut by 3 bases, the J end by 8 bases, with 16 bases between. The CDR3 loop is CASSLGPGFGEAFF. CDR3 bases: TGTGCCAGCAGCTTGGGACCGGGGTTCGGGGAAGCTTTCTTT.

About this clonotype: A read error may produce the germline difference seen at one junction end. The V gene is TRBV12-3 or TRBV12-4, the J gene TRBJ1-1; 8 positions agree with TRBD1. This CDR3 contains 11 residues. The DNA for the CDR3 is TGTGCCAGCAGTTATTCGCAGGGGGCCAACTTT. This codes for CASSYSQGANF.